This TCR beta chain was captured in a study of blood T cell repertoires in COVID-19. From germline, CDR1 is MRHNA and CDR2 SNTAGT. V dropped 0 bases and J dropped 3; count of bases not matched to a gene: 0. This CDR3 region has 16 residues. Generated by immunoSEQ multiplex PCR, the TCRdb table keeps only in-frame clones and is missing some. The profile shows under 300,000 clones, around 84% of them singletons. The chain combines TRBV6-4 with TRBJ2-1, with 12 bases aligning to TRBD2. Sequenced material: peripheral blood. The sequence was collected from a woman aged 18 to 35 with acute or convalescent COVID-19. The CDR3 bases are TGTGCCAGCAGTGACTCGACTAGCGGGAGCTACAATGAGCAGTTCTTC. It specifies CASSDSTSGSYNEQFF.